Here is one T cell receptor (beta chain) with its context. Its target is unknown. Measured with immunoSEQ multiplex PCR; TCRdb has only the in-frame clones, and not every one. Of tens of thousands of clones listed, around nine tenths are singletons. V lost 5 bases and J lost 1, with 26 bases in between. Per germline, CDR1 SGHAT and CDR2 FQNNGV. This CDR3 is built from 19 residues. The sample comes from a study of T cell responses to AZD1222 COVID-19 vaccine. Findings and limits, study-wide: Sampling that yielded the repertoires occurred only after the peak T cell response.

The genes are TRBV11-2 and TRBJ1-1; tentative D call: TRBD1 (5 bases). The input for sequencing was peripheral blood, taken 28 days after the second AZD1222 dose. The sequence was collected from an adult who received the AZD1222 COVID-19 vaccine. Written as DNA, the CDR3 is TGTGCCAGCAGCCCCACGTTCTTCCAGGGACCCTCCCCGAACACTGAAGCTTTCTTT. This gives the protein CASSPTFFQGPSPNTEAFF.